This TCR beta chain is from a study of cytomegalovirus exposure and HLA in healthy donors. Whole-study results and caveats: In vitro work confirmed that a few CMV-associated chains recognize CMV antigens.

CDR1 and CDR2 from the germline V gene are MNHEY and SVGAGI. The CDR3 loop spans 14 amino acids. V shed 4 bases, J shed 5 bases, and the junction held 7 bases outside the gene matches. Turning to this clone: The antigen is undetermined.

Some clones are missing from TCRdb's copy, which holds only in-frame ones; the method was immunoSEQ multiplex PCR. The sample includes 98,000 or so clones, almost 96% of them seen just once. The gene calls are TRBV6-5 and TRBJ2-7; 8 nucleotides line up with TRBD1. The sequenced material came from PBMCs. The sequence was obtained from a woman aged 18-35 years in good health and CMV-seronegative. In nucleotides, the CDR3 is TGTGCCAGCAGTTCTACAGGGGGTGTCCACGAGCAGTACTTC. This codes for CASSSTGGVHEQYF.